This TCR beta chain stems from a study of blood T cell repertoires in COVID-19. Overall study: From the United States, Italy and Spain came samples of acute and convalescent COVID-19. The cDNA or gDNA used as material had been derived from T cells, B-cell-depleted T cells, or PBMCs.

Only in-frame clones appear in the TCRdb table, and some are missing; sequencing was by immunoSEQ multiplex PCR. Counted here are 200,000 to 250,000 clones, approximately 90% occurring once; the ten biggest clones make up around 0.8%. This CDR3 region has 14 residues. Germline lookup yields CDR1 LGHDT and CDR2 YNNKEL (reference sequence). Trimming pared 1 base from V and 13 bases from J, leaving 19 bases between. This clonotype originated in a man aged 45-65 years who had been exposed to COVID-19. The sample was PBMCs or T cells enriched from blood (not recorded which). The rearrangement uses TRBV3-1 (or the pseudogene TRBV3-2) and TRBJ1-2, with D hard to call. CDR3 loop: CASSQVVGRDPGTF. The CDR3 DNA is TGTGCCAGCAGCCAAGTCGTGGGCCGAGACCCAGGCACCTTC.